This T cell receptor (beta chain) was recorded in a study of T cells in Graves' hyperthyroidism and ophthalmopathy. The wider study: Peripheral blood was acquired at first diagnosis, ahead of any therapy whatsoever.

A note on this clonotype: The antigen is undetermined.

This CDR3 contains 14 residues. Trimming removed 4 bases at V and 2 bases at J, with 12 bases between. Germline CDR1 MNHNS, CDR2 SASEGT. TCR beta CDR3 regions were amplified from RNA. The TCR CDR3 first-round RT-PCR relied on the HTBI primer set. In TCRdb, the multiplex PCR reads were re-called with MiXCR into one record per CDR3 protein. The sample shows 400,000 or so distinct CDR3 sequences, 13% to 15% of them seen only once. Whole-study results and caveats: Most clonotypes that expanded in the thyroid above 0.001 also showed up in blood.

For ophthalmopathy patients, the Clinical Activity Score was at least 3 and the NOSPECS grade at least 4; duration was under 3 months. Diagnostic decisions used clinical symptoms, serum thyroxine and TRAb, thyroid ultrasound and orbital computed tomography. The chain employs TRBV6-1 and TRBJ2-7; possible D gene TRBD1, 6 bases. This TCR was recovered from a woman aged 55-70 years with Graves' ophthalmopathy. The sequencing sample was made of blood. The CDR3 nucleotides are TGTGCCAGCAGTGTCGACAGGTCCGCCTACGAGCAGTACTTC. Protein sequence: CASSVDRSAYEQYF.